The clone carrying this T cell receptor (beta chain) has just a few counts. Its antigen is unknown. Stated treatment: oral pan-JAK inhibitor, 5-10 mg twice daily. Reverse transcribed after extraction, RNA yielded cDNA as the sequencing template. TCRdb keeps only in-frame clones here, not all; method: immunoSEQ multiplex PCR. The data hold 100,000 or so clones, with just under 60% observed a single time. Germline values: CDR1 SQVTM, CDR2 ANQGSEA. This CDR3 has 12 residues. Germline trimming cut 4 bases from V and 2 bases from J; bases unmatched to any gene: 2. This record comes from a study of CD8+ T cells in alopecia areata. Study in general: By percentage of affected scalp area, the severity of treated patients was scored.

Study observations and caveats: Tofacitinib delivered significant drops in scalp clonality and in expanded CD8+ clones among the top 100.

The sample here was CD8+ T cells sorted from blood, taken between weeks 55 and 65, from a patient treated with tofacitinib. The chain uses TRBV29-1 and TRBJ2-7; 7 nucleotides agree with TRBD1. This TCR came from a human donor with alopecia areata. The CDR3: CSVAGTAYEQYF. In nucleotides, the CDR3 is TGCAGCGTTGCGGGGACAGCCTACGAGCAGTACTTC.